These T cell receptor beta chains were read from a single sample in a study of long-term antiretroviral therapy in people with HIV. Profiled with immunoSEQ multiplex PCR; TCRdb holds only in-frame clones, not every one. This table has 20,000 or so clones, 79% appearing once. The sequences come from unsorted PBMCs, collected at the start of antiretroviral therapy, before treatment. The source is a man younger than 30 with HIV. Each CDR3 is given with its conserved first and last residue. D genes are given only for firm matches.

D gene	J gene	V gene	CDR3 protein
.	TRBJ2-7	TRBV2	CASSPLGQPTPEQYF
.	TRBJ2-7	TRBV7-9	CASSLSASNSLKQYF
.	TRBJ2-2	TRBV7-9	CASSLGPGGLRELFF
.	TRBJ2-1	TRBV29-1	CSVGMAVYNEQFF
TRBD2	TRBJ2-1	TRBV19	CASSIDPPGLANAEQFF
TRBD1	TRBJ1-5	TRBV7-2	CASSTDRGSEQPQHF
.	TRBJ2-1	TRBV5-1	CASSLGAGNEQFF
.	TRBJ1-4	TRBV7-2	CASSPRGHEKLFF
TRBD2	TRBJ2-1	TRBV5-1	CASSLYGTSGRDYNEQFF
.	TRBJ2-7	TRBV19	CASSTRDGTGEQYF
.	TRBJ2-2	TRBV5-5	CASSFTTGELFF
.	TRBJ1-3	TRBV11-2	CASSSTSGNTIYF
TRBD2	TRBJ2-1	TRBV18	CASSHRTGAGDLNEQFF
TRBD1	TRBJ1-2	TRBV7-2	CASSLRGQGTGYTF
.	TRBJ2-7	TRBV7-2	CASSLVVTTYEQYF
.	TRBJ2-2	TRBV19	CASSILRQITGELFF
TRBD2	TRBJ2-1	TRBV5-1	CASSLSGLGYNEQFF
.	TRBJ1-5	TRBV4-3	CASSQDLGPVQPQHF
.	TRBJ2-7	TRBV21-1	CASSSGDREVPHEQYF
.	TRBJ2-6	TRBV4-1	CASSQVQLSGANVLTF
TRBD1	TRBJ2-5	TRBV10-3	CAISESADREWETQYF
.	TRBJ2-7	TRBV27	CASSSTPRAHEQYF
TRBD1	TRBJ2-7	TRBV5-5	CASSLPGQGVEEQYF
TRBD1	TRBJ1-5	TRBV5-1	CASSWDRDGAQHF
.	TRBJ2-3	TRBV10-2	CASSRSRIDTQYF
.	TRBJ2-1	TRBV19	CASSTSGSSYNEQFF
.	TRBJ2-3	TRBV6-5	CASSYIRADTQYF
.	TRBJ2-5	TRBV11-2	CASSQGYRETQYF
TRBD1	TRBJ1-5	TRBV5-1	CASSLDRGQSNQPQHF
.	TRBJ1-4	TRBV30	CAWSVRRATNEKLFF
.	TRBJ2-5	TRBV5-1	CASSSWGGTEETQYF
.	TRBJ2-3	TRBV7-8	CASSLEFGRGQPPDTQYF
.	TRBJ2-1	TRBV4-1	CASSQDPGAAYNEQFF
TRBD1	TRBJ2-3	TRBV28	CASGEGGTIDTQYF
TRBD2	TRBJ2-3	TRBV30	CAWSLLAGGGTTDTQYF
TRBD1	TRBJ2-7	TRBV4-3	CASSQLHGQGVSEQYF
.	TRBJ2-5	TRBV28	CASSPPGRETQYF
.	TRBJ2-1	TRBV15	CATSRDLGEQFF
.	TRBJ1-2	TRBV19	CASSEYLENDGYTF
TRBD1	TRBJ1-2	TRBV7-2	CASTTGGGGYTF
TRBD2	TRBJ2-7	TRBV15	CATSRVGGRQEQYF
TRBD2	TRBJ2-1	TRBV11-2	CASSLEELAGANSYNEQFF
TRBD2	TRBJ2-2	TRBV4-1	CASSRLAGGVTGELFF
.	TRBJ2-7	TRBV18	CASSPRGGKAEQYF
TRBD2	TRBJ2-3	TRBV7-9	CASSPGLAGQYF
TRBD2	TRBJ2-1	TRBV7-9	CASSSELAGPYNEQFF